A single T cell receptor beta chain is shown here with its context. This table comes from immunoSEQ multiplex PCR, and its TCRdb copy is limited to in-frame clones, with some not included. The sample contains some 94,000 clones, around 90% of which appear only once. Germline CDR1 is LGHDT and CDR2 is YNNKEL (reference sequence). Trimming took 6 bases from V and 7 from J, leaving 10 bases between them. The CDR3 totals 12 residues. This entry comes from a study of blood T cell repertoires in COVID-19. The sequencing sample was made of peripheral blood. This chain links TRBV3-1 (or the pseudogene TRBV3-2) with TRBJ2-1; D uncertain. The TCR comes from a woman in her sixties or seventies with COVID-19, enrolled during active disease. CDR3 sequence: CASRTLGNEQFF. As DNA, the CDR3 is TGTGCCAGCAGGACCCTAGGTAATGAGCAGTTCTTC.